Below are 7 T cell receptor beta chains sequenced from a single sample in a study of blood T cell repertoires in COVID-19. Measured with immunoSEQ multiplex PCR; TCRdb has only the in-frame clones, and not every one. The sample carries 90,000 to 120,000 clones, about 90% recorded once. Sequenced material: peripheral blood. Source of these receptors: a woman younger than 45 with acute or convalescent COVID-19.

The chain joins TRBV2 to TRBJ2-3, with 7 bases aligning to TRBD2. The V gene end was trimmed by 6 bases and the J gene end by 7 bases; junction bases not matched to a gene: 10. This CDR3 region has 14 residues. In germline, CDR1 is SNHLY, CDR2 FYNNEI. The CDR3 sequence: CASRGTTKSYTQYF. DNA of the CDR3: TGTGCCAGCAGGGGGACTACCAAATCTTATACGCAGTATTTT.

This clone was counted once. The chain recombines TRBV2 with TRBJ2-6; 7 bases agree with TRBD2. Germline V gene sequence: CDR1 SNHLY, CDR2 FYNNEI. Trimming took 3 bases from V and 2 from J; bases not matched to a gene: 4. CDR3 length equals 16 residues. The CDR3 is CASSDRGVAGANVLTF. The CDR3 DNA reads TGTGCCAGCAGTGATCGGGGGGTAGCTGGGGCCAACGTCCTGACTTTC.

The chain carries TRBV19 and TRBJ1-1; no clear D gene. CDR1 is LNHDA and CDR2 is SQIVND in the germline V gene (reference sequence). The V gene lost 2 bases and the J gene lost 0 bases, with 4 bases spanning the gap. The CDR3 covers 13 residues. The CDR3 nucleotides are TGTGCCAGTAGTATAACTGTGAACACTGAAGCTTTCTTT. Its protein product is CASSITVNTEAFF.

The CDR3 nucleotides read TGTGCCAGCAGCTTAGGCGGTTCAGGGGCGCGTGGCTATGGCTACACCTTC. This encodes CASSLGGSGARGYGYTF. V usage is TRBV7-2 and J usage is TRBJ1-2; perhaps TRBD1 as D (6 bases). CDR1 and CDR2 from the germline V gene are SGHTA and FQGNSA. The CDR3 consists of 17 residues. Trimming cost V 1 base and J 4 bases, with 19 bases left between them.

A single count supports this clone. V and J are TRBV5-1 and TRBJ1-5; D is unclear. The CDR3 totals 15 residues. Germline V gives CDR1 SGHRS, CDR2 YFSETQ. V was clipped by 5 bases and J by 3 bases, with 15 bases between them. CDR3 protein: CASRQDIAPNQPQHF. The CDR3 DNA reads TGCGCCAGCAGACAAGACATTGCCCCCAATCAGCCCCAGCATTTT.

The CDR3 protein is CASSGPTDEFF. CDR3 in DNA: TGTGCCAGCAGCGGGCCGACAGACGAGTTCTTC. The V and J genes are TRBV9 and TRBJ2-1; D may be TRBD1 (5 bases). The V end lost 3 bases, the J end lost 14 bases, and 12 bases lay between the germline ends. CDR3 length: 11 amino acids. Germline loops: CDR1 SGDLS, CDR2 YYNGEE. The whole variable domain, filled in from reference TRBV9 and TRBJ2-1, reads DSGVTQTPKHLITATGQRVTLRCSPRSGDLSVYWYQQSLDQGLQFLIQYYNGEERAKGNILERFSAQQFPDLHSELNLSSLELGDSALYFCASSGPTDEFFGPGTRLTVL.

The rearrangement uses TRBV6-1 and TRBJ1-1, with a weak D call TRBD1 (6 bases). The germline V gene has CDR1 MNHNS and CDR2 SASEGT. The V end lost 3 bases, the J end lost 4 bases, and 12 bases lay between the germline ends. This CDR3 has 14 residues. CDR3 sequence reads: CASSELEGGTEAFF. The CDR3 DNA is TGTGCCAGCAGTGAGTTAGAAGGGGGCACTGAAGCTTTCTTT.